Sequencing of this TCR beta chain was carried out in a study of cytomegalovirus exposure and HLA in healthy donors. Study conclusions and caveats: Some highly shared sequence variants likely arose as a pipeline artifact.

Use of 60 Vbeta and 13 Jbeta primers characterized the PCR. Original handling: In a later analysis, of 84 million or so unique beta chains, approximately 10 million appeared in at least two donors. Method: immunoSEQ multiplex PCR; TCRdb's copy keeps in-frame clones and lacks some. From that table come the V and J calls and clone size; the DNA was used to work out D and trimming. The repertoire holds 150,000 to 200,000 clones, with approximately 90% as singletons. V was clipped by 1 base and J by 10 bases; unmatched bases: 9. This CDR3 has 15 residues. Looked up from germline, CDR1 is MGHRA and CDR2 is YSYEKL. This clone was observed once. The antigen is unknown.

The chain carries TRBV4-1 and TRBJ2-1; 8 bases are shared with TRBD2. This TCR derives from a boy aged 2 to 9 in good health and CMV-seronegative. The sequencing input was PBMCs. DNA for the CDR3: TGCGCCAGCAGCCAAGTCGGGGGGGGCCTGGGCGAGCAGTTCTTC. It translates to CASSQVGGGLGEQFF.